This record looks at one T cell receptor (beta chain) sequence and its context. The antigen remains undetermined. Scientists amplified the TCR beta CDR3 regions from RNA transcripts. In the first round, RT-PCR was carried out with HTBI primers, and a multiplex PCR formed the second round. MiXCR was run by TCRdb on the multiplex PCR reads, yielding one entry per CDR3 protein. The table shows some 410,000 distinct CDR3 sequences, with around 21% occurring only once. This sample stems from a study of Graves' ophthalmopathy and Graves' hyperthyroidism. Study-wide results and caveats: Ophthalmopathy progression was predicted by the model at 60% to 71% sensitivity and less than 75% specificity.

The sequenced sample consisted of peripheral blood. This clonotype was obtained from a woman aged 18-29 years with stable Graves' hyperthyroidism.

This chain's CDR3 is CASSLAAGNQETQYF. CDR3 sequence (DNA): TGCGCCAGCAGCTTGGCCGCGGGGAACCAAGAGACCCAGTACTTC. The V and J genes are TRBV5-1 and TRBJ2-5; possibly TRBD2 for D (6 bases). Trimming took 0 bases from V and 0 from J, leaving 9 bases between them. Germline V CDR1 and CDR2: SGHRS, YFSETQ. The CDR3 extends over 15 amino acids.